This TCR beta chain was profiled in a study of blood T cell repertoires in COVID-19. Turning to the study itself: Sites across the United States, Italy and Spain contributed samples from acute and convalescent COVID-19. Sources were T cells, B-cell-depleted T cells, or PBMCs; the material itself was cDNA or gDNA.

Germline V gene lookup returns CDR1 SGHTA and CDR2 FQGNSA. J gave up 7 bases and V 5 bases, and 8 bases lay outside the gene matches. The CDR3 sequence is 15 residues long. Source study methods: Estimated nucleated cell counts came from reference gene primer amplification. Clones were sequenced by immunoSEQ multiplex PCR, and TCRdb holds only the in-frame ones, with some missing. V and J calls and clone size are copied from that table; D and trimming were computed from the DNA. This sample yields roughly 280,000 clones, of which approximately 87% are seen a single time; around 4.5% belongs to the top ten.

The TCR originated in a man aged 60-69 years who had recovered from COVID-19. The chain combines TRBV7-2 with TRBJ2-7; 13 bases fit TRBD2. Sequenced material: peripheral blood. The CDR3 DNA reads as TGTGCCAGCAGCAAACTAGCGGGAGGGCCGGGTGAGCAGTACTTC. Its translation: CASSKLAGGPGEQYF.